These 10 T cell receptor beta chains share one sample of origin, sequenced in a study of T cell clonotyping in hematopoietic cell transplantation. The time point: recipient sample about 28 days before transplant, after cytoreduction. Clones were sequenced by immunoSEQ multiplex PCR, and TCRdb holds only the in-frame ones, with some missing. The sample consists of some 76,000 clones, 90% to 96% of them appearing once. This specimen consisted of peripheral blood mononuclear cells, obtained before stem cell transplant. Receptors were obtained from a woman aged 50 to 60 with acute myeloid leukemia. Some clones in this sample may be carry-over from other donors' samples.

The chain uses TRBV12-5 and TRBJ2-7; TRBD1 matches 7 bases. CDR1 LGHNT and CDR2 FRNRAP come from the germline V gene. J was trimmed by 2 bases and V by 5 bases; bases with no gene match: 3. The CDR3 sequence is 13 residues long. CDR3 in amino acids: CASGGDSAYEQYF. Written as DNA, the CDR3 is TGTGCTAGTGGTGGGGACAGCGCCTACGAGCAGTACTTC. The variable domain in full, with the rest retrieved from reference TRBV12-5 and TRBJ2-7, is DARVTQTPRHKVTEMGQEVTMRCQPILGHNTVFWYRQTMMQGLELLAYFRNRAPLDDSGMPKDRFSAEMPDATLATLKIQPSEPRDSAVYFCASGGDSAYEQYFGPGTRLTVT.

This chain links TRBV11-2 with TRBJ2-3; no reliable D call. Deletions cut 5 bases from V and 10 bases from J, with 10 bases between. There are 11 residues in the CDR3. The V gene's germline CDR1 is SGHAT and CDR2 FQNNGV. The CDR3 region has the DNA TGTGCCAGCAGCCTACAAAGTCCGCAGTATTTT. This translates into CASSLQSPQYF. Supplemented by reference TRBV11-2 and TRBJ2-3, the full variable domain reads EAGVAQSPRYKIIEKRQSVAFWCNPISGHATLYWYQQILGQGPKLLIQFQNNGVVDDSQLPKDRFSAERLKGVDSTLKIQPAKLEDSAVYLCASSLQSPQYFGPGTRLTVL.

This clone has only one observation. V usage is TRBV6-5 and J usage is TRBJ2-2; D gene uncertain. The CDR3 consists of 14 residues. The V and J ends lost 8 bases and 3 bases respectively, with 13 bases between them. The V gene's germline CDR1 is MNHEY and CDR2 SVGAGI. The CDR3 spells CASGPGKDTGELFF. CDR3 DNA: TGTGCCAGCGGCCCCGGCAAAGACACCGGGGAGCTGTTTTTT.

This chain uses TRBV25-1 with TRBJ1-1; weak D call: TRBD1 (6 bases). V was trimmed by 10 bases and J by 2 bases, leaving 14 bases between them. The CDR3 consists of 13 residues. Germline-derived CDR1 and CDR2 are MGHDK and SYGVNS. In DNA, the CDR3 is TGTGCCACAAACAAGGACAGCAACACTGAAGCTTTCTTT. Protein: CATNKDSNTEAFF.

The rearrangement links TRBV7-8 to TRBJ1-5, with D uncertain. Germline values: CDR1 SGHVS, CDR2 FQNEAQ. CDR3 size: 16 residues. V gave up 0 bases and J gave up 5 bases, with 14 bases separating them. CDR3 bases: TGTGCCAGCAGCTTAGCGTCCCTCACCGGTGATCAGCCCCAGCATTTT. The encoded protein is CASSLASLTGDQPQHF.

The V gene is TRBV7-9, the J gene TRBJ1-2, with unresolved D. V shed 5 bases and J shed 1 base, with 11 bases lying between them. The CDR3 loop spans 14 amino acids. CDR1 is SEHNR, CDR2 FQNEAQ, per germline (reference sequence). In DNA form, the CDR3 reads TGTGCCAGCAGCCCTCCCTCTTATAACTATGGCTACACCTTC. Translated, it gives CASSPPSYNYGYTF.

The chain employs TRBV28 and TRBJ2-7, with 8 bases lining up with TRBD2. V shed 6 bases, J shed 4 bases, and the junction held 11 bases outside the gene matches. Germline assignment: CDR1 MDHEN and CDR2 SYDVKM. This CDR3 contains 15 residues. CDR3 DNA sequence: TGTGCCAGCAGATCCGCGGGAGGCAGCAATTACGAGCAGTACTTC. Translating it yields CASRSAGGSNYEQYF.

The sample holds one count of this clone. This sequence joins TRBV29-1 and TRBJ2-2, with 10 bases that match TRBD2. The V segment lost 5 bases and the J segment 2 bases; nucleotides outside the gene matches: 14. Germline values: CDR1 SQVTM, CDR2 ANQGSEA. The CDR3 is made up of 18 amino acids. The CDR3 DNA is TGCAGCGTTCGTCCTAGCGGGGGCCCAGATCTAAACACCGGGGAGCTGTTTTTT. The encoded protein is CSVRPSGGPDLNTGELFF.

The CDR3 DNA reads TGTGCTAGTGGTTTGGGCCAGGCCGTCCTCGAGCAGTACTTC. Translated, it gives CASGLGQAVLEQYF. The chain carries TRBV12-5 and TRBJ2-7; D gene unclear. The CDR3 extends over 14 amino acids. From germline, CDR1 is LGHNT and CDR2 FRNRAP. V was clipped by 1 base and J by 6 bases, with 13 bases between them.

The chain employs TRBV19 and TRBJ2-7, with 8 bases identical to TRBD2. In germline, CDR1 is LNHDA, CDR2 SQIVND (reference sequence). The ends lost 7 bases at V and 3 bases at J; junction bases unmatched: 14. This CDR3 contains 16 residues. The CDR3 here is CASTKRPGLADYEQYF. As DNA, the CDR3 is TGTGCCAGTACCAAGCGGCCAGGACTAGCCGACTACGAGCAGTACTTC.